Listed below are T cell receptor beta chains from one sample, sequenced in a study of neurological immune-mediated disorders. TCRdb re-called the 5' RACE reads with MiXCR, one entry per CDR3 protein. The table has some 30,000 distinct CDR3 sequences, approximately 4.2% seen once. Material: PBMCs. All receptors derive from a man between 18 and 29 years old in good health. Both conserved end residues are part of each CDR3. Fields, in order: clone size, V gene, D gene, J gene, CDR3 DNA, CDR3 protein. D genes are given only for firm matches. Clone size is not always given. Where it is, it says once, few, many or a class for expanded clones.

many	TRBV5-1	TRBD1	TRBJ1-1	TGCGCCAGCAGCTTAAGACAGGGCGGAGAAACTGAAGCTTTCTTT	CASSLRQGGETEAFF
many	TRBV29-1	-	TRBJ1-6	TGCAGCGTGGGCCATTCTGGGGATTCACCCCTCCACTTT	CSVGHSGDSPLHF
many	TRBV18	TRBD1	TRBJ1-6	TGTGCCAGCTCACCACAGGGGGCGCAGTCACCCCTCCACTTT	CASSPQGAQSPLHF
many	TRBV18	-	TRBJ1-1	TGTGCCAGCTCACCAGACCAATCAAACACTGAAGCTTTCTTT	CASSPDQSNTEAFF
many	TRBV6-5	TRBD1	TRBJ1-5	TGTGCCAGCAGTTACACAGGGGGCGCGGATCAGCCCCAGCATTTT	CASSYTGGADQPQHF
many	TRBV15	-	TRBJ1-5	TGTGCCACCAGCACCCCTCCGGGAGGGGCCCATCAGCCCCAGCATTTT	CATSTPPGGAHQPQHF
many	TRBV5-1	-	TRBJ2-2	TGCGCCAGCAGCGACAGGTCTACGAACACCGGGGAGCTGTTTTTT	CASSDRSTNTGELFF
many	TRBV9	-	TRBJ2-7	TGTGCCAGCAACGTAGAAACAATGGGGGACGAGCAGTACTTC	CASNVETMGDEQYF
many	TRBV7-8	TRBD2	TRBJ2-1	TGTGCCAGCAGCTTACTCGGAGCGGGAAATGAGCAGTTCTTC	CASSLLGAGNEQFF
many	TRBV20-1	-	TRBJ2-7	TGCAGTGCTAGAGATCTTTCGACTTCCTACGAGCAGTACTTC	CSARDLSTSYEQYF
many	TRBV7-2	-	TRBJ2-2	TGTGCCAGCAGCTTAGTGGGAGTACAGAACACCGGGGAGCTGTTTTTT	CASSLVGVQNTGELFF
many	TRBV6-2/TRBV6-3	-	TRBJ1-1	TGTGCCAGCAGGAGGGGCGGCGGGGGTGGGACTGAAGCTTTCTTT	CASRRGGGGGTEAFF
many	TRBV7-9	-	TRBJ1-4	TGTGCCAGCCTTTTCGAGGAGGAGGATGAAAAACTGTTTTTT	CASLFEEEDEKLFF
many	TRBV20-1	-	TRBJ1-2	TGCAGTGCTAGAGGGTTGGAAGAGAACTATGGCTACACCTTC	CSARGLEENYGYTF
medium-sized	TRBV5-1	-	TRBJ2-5	TGCGCCAGCAGCTTAAGGGTTGAAGAGACCCAGTACTTC	CASSLRVEETQYF
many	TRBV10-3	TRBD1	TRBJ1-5	TGTGCCATCAGTGAGTCGAACAGGGGGAATCAGCCCCAGCATTTT	CAISESNRGNQPQHF
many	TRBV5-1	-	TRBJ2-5	TGCGCCAGCAGCTTTGCAAGCGGGACCCAGTACTTC	CASSFASGTQYF
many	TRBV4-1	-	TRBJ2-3	TGCGCCAGCAGCCCGGGGACTGGATACGAGGGTAACACAGATACGCAGTATTTT	CASSPGTGYEGNTDTQYF
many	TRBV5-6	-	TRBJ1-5	TGTGCCAGCAGCAACCGGACGGATTATAGCAATCAGCCCCAGCATTTT	CASSNRTDYSNQPQHF
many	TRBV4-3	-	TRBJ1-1	TGCGCCAGCAGCCAAATACCGAACACTGAAGCTTTCTTT	CASSQIPNTEAFF
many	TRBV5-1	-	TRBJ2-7	TGCGCCAGCAGTACCCCCGGGGGTGACGAGCAGTACTTC	CASSTPGGDEQYF
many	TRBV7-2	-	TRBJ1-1	TGTGCCAGCAGACGACAGAGGAACACTGAAGCTTTCTTT	CASRRQRNTEAFF
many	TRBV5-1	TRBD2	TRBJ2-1	TGCGCCAGCAGCACCCCCCGGGGGGGCGACAGCTCCTACAATGAGCAGTTCTTC	CASSTPRGGDSSYNEQFF
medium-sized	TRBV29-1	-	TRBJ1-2	TGCAGCGTTGAAGGGGTCGGCTACACCTTC	CSVEGVGYTF
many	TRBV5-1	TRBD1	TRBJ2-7	TGCGCCAGCAGCTTGCAACAGGGGACGGTCGACTACGAGCAGTACTTC	CASSLQQGTVDYEQYF
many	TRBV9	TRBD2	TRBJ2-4	TGTGCCAGCAGCCAAGGGACTAGCGGAGCCCCTAGGGACATTCAGTACTTC	CASSQGTSGAPRDIQYF
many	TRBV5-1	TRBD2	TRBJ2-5	TGCGCCAGCAGCTCCCGACCCAGACTAGCCCAAGAGACCCAGTACTTC	CASSSRPRLAQETQYF
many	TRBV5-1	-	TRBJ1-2	TGCGCCAGCAGCCCGCTACAGGGTGTGGGCCTCTATGGCTACACCTTC	CASSPLQGVGLYGYTF
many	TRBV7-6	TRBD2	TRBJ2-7	TGTGCCAGCAGCCATCGGCTAGCGGGGGCCGAGCAGTACTTC	CASSHRLAGAEQYF
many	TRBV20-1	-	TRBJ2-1	TGCAGTACTCAAGCGCCGGGACGGCGGAGGGATGAGCAGTTCTTC	CSTQAPGRRRDEQFF
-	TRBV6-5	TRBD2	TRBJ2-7	TGTGCCAGCAGTTACCTAGCGGGGGACGACGAGCAGTACTTC	CASSYLAGDDEQYF
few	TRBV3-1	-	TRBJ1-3	TGTGCCAGCAGCCAAGATTTTGGGACAAAAGGAAACACCATATATTTT	CASSQDFGTKGNTIYF
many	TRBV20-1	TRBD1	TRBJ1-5	TGCAGTGCTAGAGACCTGGGACAGGGGAATAATCAGCCCCAGCATTTT	CSARDLGQGNNQPQHF
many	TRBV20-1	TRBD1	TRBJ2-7	TGCAGTGCAGCTACTTCGACAGGGAGTTTCTACGAGCAGTACTTC	CSAATSTGSFYEQYF
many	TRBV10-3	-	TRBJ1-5	TGTGCCACAAGGGAACATGGGACACTTAGCAATCAGCCCCAGCATTTT	CATREHGTLSNQPQHF
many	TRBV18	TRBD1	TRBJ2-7	TGTGCCAGCTCACCAAAGGACAGGTATCCCTACGAGCAGTACTTC	CASSPKDRYPYEQYF
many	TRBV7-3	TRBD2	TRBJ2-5	TGTGCCAGCAGCAGGACTAGCGGGGGACAAGAGACCCAGTACTTC	CASSRTSGGQETQYF
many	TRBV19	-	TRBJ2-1	TGTGCCAGTAGTAACACGAATGAGCAGTTCTTC	CASSNTNEQFF
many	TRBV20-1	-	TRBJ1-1	TGCAGTGCTAGACCATCCCTGGATTACACTGAAGCTTTCTTT	CSARPSLDYTEAFF
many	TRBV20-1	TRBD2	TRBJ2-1	TGCAGTGCTAGAGTCGCGGGAGAGGTGCAGTTCTTC	CSARVAGEVQFF
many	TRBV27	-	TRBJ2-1	TGTGCCAGCAGCGCAGGGCCAACCTACAATGAGCAGTTCTTC	CASSAGPTYNEQFF